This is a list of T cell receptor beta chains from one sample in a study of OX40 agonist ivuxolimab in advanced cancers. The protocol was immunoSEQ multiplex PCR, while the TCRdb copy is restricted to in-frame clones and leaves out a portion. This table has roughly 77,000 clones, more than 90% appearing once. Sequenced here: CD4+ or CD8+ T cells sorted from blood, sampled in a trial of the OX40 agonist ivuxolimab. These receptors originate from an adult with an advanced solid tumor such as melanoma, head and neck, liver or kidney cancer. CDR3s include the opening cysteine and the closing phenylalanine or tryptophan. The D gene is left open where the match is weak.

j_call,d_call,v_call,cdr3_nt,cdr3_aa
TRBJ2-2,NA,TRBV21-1,TGTGCCAGCAGCAAAGATGGTAGTTCAAGGCCCACCGGGGAGCTGTTTTTT,CASSKDGSSRPTGELFF
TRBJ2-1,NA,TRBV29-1,TGCAGCGTTGAAGATCAAGCCAGGGAGCAGTTCTTC,CSVEDQAREQFF
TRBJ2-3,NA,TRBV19,TGTGCCAGTAGTCCCAGGGGGGCCGCAGAGGGAGATACGCAGTATTTT,CASSPRGAAEGDTQYF
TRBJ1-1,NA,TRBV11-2,TGTGCCAGCAGTTCAAACCTCATGAACACTGAAGCTTTCTTT,CASSSNLMNTEAFF
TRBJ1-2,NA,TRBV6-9,TGTGCCAGCAGACTACAGGGTCGAAACTATGGCTACACCTTC,CASRLQGRNYGYTF
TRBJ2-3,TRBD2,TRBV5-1,TGCGCCAGCAGCTTGGTCGCGGGGGGGAGCACAGATACGCAGTATTTT,CASSLVAGGSTDTQYF
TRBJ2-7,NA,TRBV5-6,TGTGCCAGCAGCTTGGATTGGCGGGACGAGCAGTACTTC,CASSLDWRDEQYF
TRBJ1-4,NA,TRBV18,TGTGCCAGCTCACCTTTCTTACGACAAAATGAAAAACTGTTTTTT,CASSPFLRQNEKLFF
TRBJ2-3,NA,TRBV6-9,TGTGCCAGCAGTCGAAGGGACTTTCACCGCACAGATACGCAGTATTTT,CASSRRDFHRTDTQYF
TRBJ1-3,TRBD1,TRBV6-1,TGTGCCAGCAGGAAGGACAGGGTTGGAAACACCATATATTTT,CASRKDRVGNTIYF
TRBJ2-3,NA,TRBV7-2,TGTGCCAGCAGCCCACGTGAGACCACAGATACGCAGTATTTT,CASSPRETTDTQYF
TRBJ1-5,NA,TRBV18,TGTGCCAGCTCACTCGGGAGGCAGGGGAACAATCAGCCCCAGCATTTT,CASSLGRQGNNQPQHF
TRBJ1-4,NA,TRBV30,TGTGCCTGGAGTGTAATTGGTGCAACTAATGAAAAACTGTTTTTT,CAWSVIGATNEKLFF
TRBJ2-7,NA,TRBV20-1,TGCAGTGCTCCGCGCCGGGAAGAGCAGTACTTC,CSAPRREEQYF
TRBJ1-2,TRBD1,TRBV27,TGTGCCAGCAGTTTATCGAGCAGGGGGGACTATGGCTACACCTTC,CASSLSSRGDYGYTF
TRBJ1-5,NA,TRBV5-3,TGTGCCAGAAGCCCCCGTACGGGGCGCAATCAGCCCCAGCATTTT,CARSPRTGRNQPQHF
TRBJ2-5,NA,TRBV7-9,TGTGCCAGCAGCTTAGGCCAGGGGGAGACCCAGTACTTC,CASSLGQGETQYF
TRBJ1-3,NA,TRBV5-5,TGTGCCAGCAGCCAACCCTCCGGAGCTGGAAACACCATATATTTT,CASSQPSGAGNTIYF
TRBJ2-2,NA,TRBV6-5,TGTGCCAGCAGGATCTCGAACACCGGGGAGCTGTTTTTT,CASRISNTGELFF
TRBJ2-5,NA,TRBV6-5,TGTGCCAGCAGCCCTATGCCCGGGGAGACCCAGTACTTC,CASSPMPGETQYF
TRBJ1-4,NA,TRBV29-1,TGCAGCGTTGAAGAAGGGCCGGATGAAAAACTGTTTTTT,CSVEEGPDEKLFF
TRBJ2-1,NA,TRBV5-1,TGCGCCAGCAGCCCGGGGACACTGGGGTTCTACAATGAGCAGTTCTTC,CASSPGTLGFYNEQFF
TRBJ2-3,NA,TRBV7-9,TGTGCCAGCAGCTTAGCGCACGACACAGATACGCAGTATTTT,CASSLAHDTDTQYF
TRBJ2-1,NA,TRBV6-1,TGTGCCAGCAGTTCAGGGGTGAGCTCCTACAATGAGCAGTTCTTC,CASSSGVSSYNEQFF
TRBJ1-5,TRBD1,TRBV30,TGTGCCTGGAGTGTAGACAGGGTCGGGGATAGCAATCAGCCCCAGCATTTT,CAWSVDRVGDSNQPQHF
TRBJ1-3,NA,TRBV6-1,TGTGCCAGCAGTGAAGCCAGACAGGCCTCTGGAAACACCATATATTTT,CASSEARQASGNTIYF
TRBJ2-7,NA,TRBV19,TGTGCCAGTAGTCCGGGACTGACCACCTACGAGCAGTACTTC,CASSPGLTTYEQYF
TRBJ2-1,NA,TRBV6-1,TGTGCCAGCAGTGAAAGACTAAGGGGGTGGTACAATGAGCAGTTCTTC,CASSERLRGWYNEQFF
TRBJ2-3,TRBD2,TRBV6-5,TGTGCCTCCCGGACTAGCTTGTCCACAGATACGCAGTATTTT,CASRTSLSTDTQYF
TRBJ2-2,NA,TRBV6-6,TGTGCCAGCAGTTACTCGAGTCGGGTCTCCGGGGAGCTGTTTTTT,CASSYSSRVSGELFF
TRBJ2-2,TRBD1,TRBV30,TGTGCCTGGAGCCTGACAGGGCTGCGCACCGGGGAGCTGTTTTTT,CAWSLTGLRTGELFF
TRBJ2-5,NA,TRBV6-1,TGTGCCAGCAGTGAGGGTTGGGCCAGAGAAGAGACCCAGTACTTC,CASSEGWAREETQYF
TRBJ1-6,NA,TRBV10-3,TGTGCCATCAGTGAAGGACCTAATTCACCCCTCCACTTT,CAISEGPNSPLHF
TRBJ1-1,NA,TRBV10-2,TGCGCCACCAGGACGGGTGAAGCTTTCTTT,CATRTGEAFF
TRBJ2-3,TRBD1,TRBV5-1,TGCGCCAGCAGCTTGGCGGGACAGACCATCGGGGATACGCAGTATTTT,CASSLAGQTIGDTQYF
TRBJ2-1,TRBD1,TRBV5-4,TGTGCCAGCCATGGGACAGTTGTCGGCAATGAGCAGTTCTTC,CASHGTVVGNEQFF
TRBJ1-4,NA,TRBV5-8,TGTGCCAGCAGCTTGGGGGACCGTAATGAAAAACTGTTTTTT,CASSLGDRNEKLFF
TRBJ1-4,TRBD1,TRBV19,TGTGCCAGTAGTCAGACAGGGACAGGGGCCAGCCGGATAACTAATGAAAAACTGTTTTTT,CASSQTGTGASRITNEKLFF
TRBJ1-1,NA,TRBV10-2,TGCGCCAGCAGTGAGTCGCCAGCGAACACTGAAGCTTTCTTT,CASSESPANTEAFF